This is a list of T cell receptor beta chains from one sample in a study of T cell changes during pregnancy in multiple sclerosis. Profiled with immunoSEQ multiplex PCR; TCRdb holds only in-frame clones, not every one. Of 55,000 to 80,000 clones listed, about 94% are singletons. Sequencing was performed on peripheral blood, taken in the third trimester of pregnancy. These receptor sequences come from a female donor with multiple sclerosis, enrolled in a pregnancy study. Both conserved end residues are part of each CDR3. A D gene is named only where the DNA matches it firmly. Size values are once, few and many counts, or a class for expanded clones, and some rows have none.

d_gene,abundance,j_gene,v_gene,CDR3nt,CDR3aa
NA,NA,TRBJ1-2,TRBV10-3,TGTGCCAGCGGGGCAGGCGGTACCAACTATGGCTACACCTTC,CASGAGGTNYGYTF
TRBD2,once,TRBJ2-7,TRBV7-2,TGTGCCAGCAGCTCCTCATTGGTAGCAGCGGGAAGCGAGCAGTACTTC,CASSSSLVAAGSEQYF
TRBD2,once,TRBJ2-1,TRBV7-3,TGTGCCAGCAGCCTTTACGCTAGCGGGGACTACAATGAGCAGTTCTTC,CASSLYASGDYNEQFF
NA,once,TRBJ1-2,TRBV6-6,TGTGCCAGCAGTTATTCCCCCACCGACAGCCGCTATGGCTACACCTTC,CASSYSPTDSRYGYTF
TRBD1,NA,TRBJ1-3,TRBV7-2,TGTGCCAGCAGCGTAGGGACAGGGCGGGTAAACACCATATATTTT,CASSVGTGRVNTIYF
NA,NA,TRBJ1-1,TRBV7-2,TGTGCCAGCAGCTTAGTACAGGGGAACACTGAAGCTTTCTTT,CASSLVQGNTEAFF
TRBD2,NA,TRBJ2-7,TRBV7-3,TGTGCCAGCAGCTTGAGGCGGGGGGACTCCTACGAGCAGTACTTC,CASSLRRGDSYEQYF
TRBD1,NA,TRBJ1-2,TRBV5-4,TGTGCCAGCAGCTCGGACAGGGGGCGGAACTATGGCTACACCTTC,CASSSDRGRNYGYTF
TRBD2,NA,TRBJ2-1,TRBV6-1,TGTGCCAGCAGAACGGGGGGACGGAATGAGCAGTTCTTC,CASRTGGRNEQFF
NA,NA,TRBJ1-3,TRBV19,TGTGCCAGTAGTATAAGAGGCGACGGGTCCGGAAACACCATATATTTT,CASSIRGDGSGNTIYF
TRBD1,NA,TRBJ1-1,TRBV28,TGTGCCAGCAACCTACCTGACAGGGGTAAAGCTTTCTTT,CASNLPDRGKAFF
NA,NA,TRBJ2-7,TRBV30,TGTGCCTGGAGGCTGAGAGGATCCTACTACGAGCAGTACTTC,CAWRLRGSYYEQYF
TRBD1,NA,TRBJ2-7,TRBV6-1,TGTGCCAGCAGTGGAGGGGGCGTGGAGTACTTC,CASSGGGVEYF
NA,once,TRBJ1-5,TRBV7-2,TGTGCCAGCAGCCCCTGGACAGCCAATCAGCCCCAGCATTTT,CASSPWTANQPQHF
TRBD1,NA,TRBJ1-4,TRBV13,TGTGCCAGCAGCTCGGGACAGGGGCAAGAAAAACTGTTTTTT,CASSSGQGQEKLFF
TRBD1,NA,TRBJ1-2,TRBV30,TGTGCCTGGAGCCCGGACAGGGGGCAGGGCTACACCTTC,CAWSPDRGQGYTF
TRBD1,NA,TRBJ2-3,TRBV29-1,TGCAGCGTTGAAGCCCGGGACAGGGGCACAGATACGCAGTATTTT,CSVEARDRGTDTQYF
NA,NA,TRBJ1-4,TRBV12-5,TGTGCTAGTGGTTTGGATCAGGGGAAGAGTGAAAAACTGTTTTTT,CASGLDQGKSEKLFF
NA,NA,TRBJ1-3,TRBV4-2,TGTGCCAGCAGCCAAGAAGGCGGCCGGTCTGGAAACACCATATATTTT,CASSQEGGRSGNTIYF
TRBD1,NA,TRBJ1-4,TRBV5-5,TGTGCCAGCAGCTTGAGTCAGGGGGCGCGAGAAAAACTGTTTTTT,CASSLSQGAREKLFF
NA,once,TRBJ2-7,TRBV4-2,TGTGCCAGCAGCCAAGAAGGCGGGGCTGGCGTCGACGAGCAGTACTTC,CASSQEGGAGVDEQYF
NA,NA,TRBJ2-5,TRBV18,TGTGCCAGCTCACCACAAAGGGGGGAGACCCAGTACTTC,CASSPQRGETQYF
TRBD1,NA,TRBJ1-3,TRBV16,TGTGCCAGCAGCCATTTTGGGACAGGGTCTGGAAACACCATATATTTT,CASSHFGTGSGNTIYF
NA,few,TRBJ1-1,TRBV18,TGTGCCAGCTCACCCAGGGGTTACCCTGAAGCTTTCTTT,CASSPRGYPEAFF
NA,NA,TRBJ1-6,TRBV9,TGTGCCAGCACCATTACGGGACTCTGGGATTCACCCCTCCACTTT,CASTITGLWDSPLHF
TRBD1,NA,TRBJ2-5,TRBV7-6,TGTGCCAGCAGAACAGGGGAAGAGACCCAGTACTTC,CASRTGEETQYF
TRBD1,NA,TRBJ1-1,TRBV7-9,TGTGCCAGCAGCATACAGGGGGCCTGGACTGAAGCTTTCTTT,CASSIQGAWTEAFF
TRBD2,NA,TRBJ2-3,TRBV5-4,TGTGCCAGCAGCGAGGCGAGAGTAGCGGGGGAAGATACGCAGTATTTT,CASSEARVAGEDTQYF
TRBD1,NA,TRBJ2-7,TRBV5-1,TGCGCCAGCAGCTTCGGGGACAGCCCATACGTCAACGAGCAGTACTTC,CASSFGDSPYVNEQYF
NA,NA,TRBJ1-5,TRBV2,TGTGCCAGCAGTCCAGGACAGCTCGGAAATCAGCCCCAGCATTTT,CASSPGQLGNQPQHF
TRBD1,NA,TRBJ1-1,TRBV19,TGTGCCAGTAGCCACACCGGGACAGGGAGTCCTGAAGCTTTCTTT,CASSHTGTGSPEAFF
NA,NA,TRBJ1-5,TRBV19,TGTGCCAGTAGTTCCCCTCCCGTCCCCAATCAGCCCCAGCATTTT,CASSSPPVPNQPQHF
NA,NA,TRBJ2-7,TRBV27,TGTGCCAGCCGTCTTCATGGACGGGGAGAGCAGTACTTC,CASRLHGRGEQYF
NA,NA,TRBJ2-7,TRBV7-2,TGTGCCAGCAGCTCCGCGGGGCAGGCCGGCCTCTACGAGCAGTACTTC,CASSSAGQAGLYEQYF
NA,NA,TRBJ1-1,TRBV27,TGTGCCAGCAGTTTAGGCCAGAAGAACACTGAAGCTTTCTTT,CASSLGQKNTEAFF
NA,once,TRBJ2-5,TRBV15,TGTGCCACCAGGAGTATGTACCAAGAGACCCAGTACTTC,CATRSMYQETQYF
NA,once,TRBJ1-4,TRBV6-5,TGTGCCAGCAGGCCGACAGACACTAATGAAAAACTGTTTTTT,CASRPTDTNEKLFF